What follows are 23 T cell receptor beta chains derived from one specimen sequenced in a study of regulatory T cells in long-lasting Graves disease. Specified time point: newly diagnosed GD, antithyroid drugs for less than 3 months. From RNA extracted from PBMCs, the TCR library was made. Building of the TCR beta libraries involved iRepertoire HTBI primers and Arm-PCR of CDR3 regions. TCRdb re-called the multiplex PCR reads with MiXCR, one entry per CDR3 protein. The sample yields approximately 350,000 distinct CDR3 sequences, 16% seen once. Another study also made use of these data, one on T cells in Graves' hyperthyroidism and ophthalmopathy.

The specimen was peripheral blood mononuclear cells (PBMCs), collected at new diagnosis, from a patient treated with antithyroid drugs. Every receptor here comes from a man aged 35-49 years with Graves disease.

This clonotype was counted once. This chain links TRBV24-1 with TRBJ2-5, with TRBD2 identical over 13 bases. This CDR3 has 15 amino acids. The J segment lost 14 bases and the V segment lost 4 bases, leaving 12 bases of the junction unmatched. Germline-derived CDR1 and CDR2 are KGHDR and SFDVKD. CDR3 sequence: CATSESGTSGTLVYF. CDR3 in DNA: TGTGCCACCAGTGAATCCGGGACTAGCGGGACCCTCGTTTACTTC.

This clonotype was detected many times. This chain joins TRBV20-1 and TRBJ1-5; D unclear. Trimming removed 6 bases at V and 0 bases at J, with 12 bases between. Germline V gene sequence: CDR1 DFQATT, CDR2 SNEGSKA (reference sequence). The CDR3 extends over 14 amino acids. The CDR3 region has the DNA TGCAGTGCCGAATCGGGAGTTAGCAATCAGCCCCAGCATTTT. Residues: CSAESGVSNQPQHF.

The chain's CDR3 is CASNNRPGLPNSPLHF. CDR3 nucleotide sequence: TGTGCCAGTAACAACAGACCGGGACTCCCTAATTCACCCCTCCACTTT. The rearrangement uses TRBV19 and TRBJ1-6; a weak D match, TRBD1 (5 bases). The germline V gene encodes CDR1 LNHDA and CDR2 SQIVND (reference sequence). V was clipped by 7 bases and J by 6 bases, with 19 bases between them. The CDR3 extends over 16 amino acids.

This clonotype showed up many times. The junction shows a germline mismatch at one end, possibly a read error. This rearrangement joins TRBV7-2 to TRBJ2-7; 9 bases agree with TRBD1. CDR3 length: 14 residues. CDR1 and CDR2 from the germline V gene are SGHTA and FQGNSA. The CDR3 DNA follows: TGTGCCAGCAGCCCACAGGGGGACAGGGCGCCGGTGGGCTTC. Translation: CASSPQGDRAPVGF.

This clonotype was seen more than once but under ten times. The chain combines TRBV5-5 with TRBJ1-3, with D uncertain. CDR3 length: 16 residues. Germline V gene data show CDR1 as SGHKS and CDR2 as YYEKEE (reference sequence). The V end was cut by 3 bases, the J end by 0 bases, with 13 bases between. The DNA for the CDR3 is TGTGCCAGCAGCTGGCTTGAGCTAAACTCTGGAAACACCATATATTTT. It codes for CASSWLELNSGNTIYF.

The chain employs TRBV19 and TRBJ1-1; D uncertain. V was shortened by 8 bases and J by 1 base, with 35 bases between the two germline ends. The CDR3 spans 21 residues. Germline V gene sequence: CDR1 LNHDA, CDR2 SQIVND (reference sequence). CDR3 region: CASPDEQLECGFSMENTEAFF. As DNA, the CDR3 is TGTGCCAGTCCGGACGAGCAGTTGGAATGTGGTTTTTCAATGGAGAACACTGAAGCTTTCTTT.

This clonotype was seen ten or more times. The chain has TRBV28 and TRBJ1-1; D is undetermined. With 4 bases removed from V and 1 base from J, the gap between germline ends came to 10 bases. The V gene's germline CDR1 is MDHEN and CDR2 SYDVKM. This CDR3 is built from 14 residues. CDR3 residues: CASSWHRPNTEAFF. CDR3 DNA: TGTGCCAGCAGTTGGCATCGCCCGAACACTGAAGCTTTCTTT.

This clonotype was counted many times. The rearrangement uses TRBV5-6 and TRBJ1-6, with no clear D. From germline, CDR1 is SGHDT and CDR2 YYEEEE. The V end was cut by 4 bases, the J end by 8 bases, with 16 bases between. The CDR3 has 15 residues. The CDR3 nucleotides read TGTGCCAGCAGCCCGTTCGACCTGGTGGATTCACCCCTCCACTTT. Translated: CASSPFDLVDSPLHF.

This clonotype was counted at least ten times. The chain recombines TRBV6-2 or TRBV6-3 with TRBJ2-7; TRBD2 is a possible D gene (7 bases). The germline gives CDR1 MNHEY, CDR2 SVGEGT. CDR3 length equals 11 residues. The CDR3 loop is CEVRGRYEQYF. The CDR3 DNA follows: TGTGAGGTGCGGGGGCGGTACGAGCAGTACTTC.

V gene TRBV4-3 combines with J gene TRBJ2-3; TRBD2 matches 8 bases. CDR3 length equals 18 residues. V trimming: 0 bases; J trimming: 8 bases; junction bases outside the gene matches: 16. CDR1 is LGHNA and CDR2 is YSLEER in the germline V gene. In nucleotides, the CDR3 is TGCGCCAGCAGCCAAGATAAACGAGCGGGGGTGATCAAGGCTACGCAGTATTTT. Translation: CASSQDKRAGVIKATQYF.

This clonotype was seen many times. J is TRBJ1-2 and V is TRBV2; 8 nucleotides line up with TRBD1. This CDR3 contains 15 residues. The germline gives CDR1 SNHLY, CDR2 FYNNEI. J lost 4 bases, V lost 6 bases, and 10 bases had no gene match. Here the CDR3 DNA reads TGTGCCAGCAGGGAAAAAACAGGGGGAGGCTATGGCTACACCTTC. Protein product: CASREKTGGGYGYTF.

In its sample, this clonotype was seen many times. The chain links TRBV29-1 to TRBJ2-7; D is ambiguous. V shed 4 bases and J shed 0 bases, with 10 bases lying between them. Germline CDR1 is SQVTM and CDR2 is ANQGSEA. This CDR3 contains 13 residues. The CDR3 nucleotides read TGCAGCGTTGGGACGGCGGTCTCCTACGAGCAGTACTTC. Encoded protein: CSVGTAVSYEQYF.

Remarks on this clonotype: Sequence at one end of the junction differs from germline and may be a read error. The chain carries TRBV5-1 and TRBJ1-1; D is undetermined. Germline V lookup: CDR1 SGHRS, CDR2 YFSETQ. This CDR3 comprises 16 residues. The CDR3: CANRTHSGPLGTEAFF. CDR3 DNA: TGCGCCAACAGAACCCACTCCGGGCCCCTCGGCACTGAAGCCTTCTTT.

Notes on this clonotype: This could be a read error, since a much larger clone is one nucleotide away. The CDR3 nucleotides are TGTGCCAGCAGGGATACAGCGGGCTCCTACAATGAGCAGTACTTC. As protein: CASRDTAGSYNEQYF. The chain has TRBV2 and TRBJ2-7, with D maybe TRBD2 (6 bases). The CDR3 spans 15 residues. V gave up 6 bases and J gave up 7 bases, with 22 bases separating them. Per the germline V gene, CDR1 is SNHLY and CDR2 is FYNNEI. The whole variable domain, filled in from reference TRBV2 and TRBJ2-7, reads EPEVTQTPSHQVTQMGQEVILRCVPISNHLYFYWYRQILGQKVEFLVSFYNNEISEKSEIFDDQFSVERPDGSNFTLKIRSTKLEDSAMYFCASRDTAGSYNEQYFGPGTRLTVT.

The genes are TRBV25-1 and TRBJ2-1, with 8 bases fitting TRBD2. Per the germline V gene, CDR1 is MGHDK and CDR2 is SYGVNS. The CDR3 spans 14 residues. The junction had 13 bases not matched to a gene; V was cut back by 4 bases and J by 14 bases. The CDR3 protein is CASSVVASGGPEFF. CDR3 bases: TGTGCCAGCAGTGTGGTCGCGTCGGGGGGGCCGGAGTTCTTC.

V gene TRBV7-9 combines with J gene TRBJ2-7; perhaps D is TRBD1 or TRBD2 (5 bases each). CDR1 is SEHNR and CDR2 is FQNEAQ in the germline V gene (reference sequence). The V and J ends lost 3 bases and 4 bases respectively, with 19 bases between them. CDR3 length equals 16 residues. The chain's CDR3 is CASSFSSGANFYEQYF. As DNA, the CDR3 is TGTGCCAGCAGCTTTTCTTCCGGGGCCAACTTTTACGAGCAGTACTTC.

As to this clonotype: Mismatch with germline at one junction end may stem from a read error. This sequence joins TRBV28 and TRBJ1-2; no definite D call. Germline V gives CDR1 MDHEN, CDR2 SYDVKM. The CDR3 extends over 15 amino acids. In nucleotides, the CDR3 is TGTGCCAGCAGTTGGGAGGGCGGTATTAACCATGGCTACACCTTC. Protein: CASSWEGGINHGYTF.

There are many counts of this clonotype. The V and J genes are TRBV2 and TRBJ2-7; TRBD1 or TRBD2 may be the D gene (5 bases each). CDR1 SNHLY and CDR2 FYNNEI come from the germline V gene. This CDR3 has 16 residues. Trimming removed 7 bases from V and 2 bases from J, with 21 bases in between. This chain's CDR3 is CASITLGDPKPYEQYF. The CDR3 DNA follows: TGTGCCAGCATCACATTGGGGGACCCCAAGCCCTACGAGCAGTACTTC. Together with reference TRBV2 and TRBJ2-7, the CDR3 gives the full variable domain: EPEVTQTPSHQVTQMGQEVILRCVPISNHLYFYWYRQILGQKVEFLVSFYNNEISEKSEIFDDQFSVERPDGSNFTLKIRSTKLEDSAMYFCASITLGDPKPYEQYFGPGTRLTVT.

This clonotype came up many times. V usage is TRBV2 and J usage is TRBJ2-4; the D gene is possibly TRBD2 (5 bases). This CDR3 is 15 amino acids long. V lost 0 bases, J lost 8 bases, and 14 bases lay in between. Germline values: CDR1 SNHLY, CDR2 FYNNEI. CDR3 protein: CASSEAMRTQYIQYF. The CDR3 DNA reads TGTGCCAGCAGTGAAGCGATGCGGACTCAATACATTCAGTACTTC.

The chain carries TRBV6-1 and TRBJ2-7, with D perhaps TRBD2 (6 bases). Germline assignment: CDR1 MNHNS and CDR2 SASEGT. The CDR3 sequence is 15 residues long. The V and J ends lost 8 bases and 0 bases respectively, with 17 bases between them. The CDR3 loop reads CASGLASAFSYEQYF. The CDR3 DNA follows: TGTGCCAGCGGTCTAGCTAGCGCCTTCTCCTACGAGCAGTACTTC.

This clonotype was detected many times. J is TRBJ2-3 and V is TRBV7-6; 7 bases are a match to TRBD1. Germline lookup yields CDR1 SGHVS and CDR2 FNYEAQ. Trimming cost V 4 bases and J 5 bases; bases outside gene matches: 6. The CDR3 spans 14 residues. The CDR3 DNA follows: TGTGCCAGCAGCTCTAGAACAGGGGTAGATACGCAGTATTTT. It yields the protein CASSSRTGVDTQYF.

The chain links TRBV30 to TRBJ1-5; 10 bases agree with TRBD1. Trimming cost V 7 bases and J 6 bases; bases outside gene matches: 9. CDR1 GTSNPN and CDR2 SVGIG come from the germline V gene (reference sequence). The length of the CDR3 is 14 residues. CDR3 DNA: TGTGCCTACCAAAGTGGACAGGGGGTTCAGCCCCAGCATTTT. Protein product: CAYQSGQGVQPQHF. Drawing the rest from reference TRBV30 and TRBJ1-5, the complete variable domain is SQTIHQWPATLVQPVGSPLSLECTVEGTSNPNLYWYRQAAGRGLQLLFYSVGIGQISSEVPQNLSASRPQDRQFILSSKKLLLSDSGFYLCAYQSGQGVQPQHFGDGTRLSIL.

At least ten counts were recorded for this clonotype. The chain joins TRBV6-2 or TRBV6-3 to TRBJ2-3; 8 nucleotides align to TRBD1. This CDR3 spans 16 amino acids. Germline trimming cut 5 bases from V and 4 bases from J; bases unmatched to any gene: 11. The germline gives CDR1 MNHEY, CDR2 SVGEGT. Here the CDR3 reads CASSDRTGSRADTQYF. CDR3 nucleotide sequence: TGTGCCAGCAGTGACCGGACAGGGTCTCGAGCAGATACGCAGTATTTT.